This T cell receptor beta chain was sequenced during a study of regulatory T cells in long-lasting Graves disease. As to time point: newly diagnosed GD, antithyroid drugs for less than 3 months. The TCR library used RNA extracted from PBMCs. Construction of the TCR beta libraries employed iRepertoire HTBI primers in conjunction with Arm-PCR of CDR3 regions. In TCRdb, the multiplex PCR reads were re-called with MiXCR into one record per CDR3 protein. Among approximately 360,000 distinct CDR3 sequences listed, about an eighth were seen once. The table lists this clonotype with many counts. Its antigen is not known. Study-level findings and limits: Newly diagnosed disease favored TRBV20-1 and TRBJ2-1 over persistent disease.

CDR3 length: 10 residues. The germline gives CDR1 SNHLY, CDR2 FYNNEI. V lost 8 bases to trimming and J lost 4 bases, with 6 bases between them. This same sample was also taken into another study, of T cells in Graves' hyperthyroidism and ophthalmopathy. That paper states: Graves' hyperthyroidism is called stable when ophthalmopathy does not progress within 18 months. In making diagnoses, clinical symptoms, serum thyroxine and TRAb, thyroid ultrasound and orbital computed tomography were all used. The TCR CDR3 was amplified in a first-round RT-PCR using the HTBI primer set.

The sample consisted of peripheral blood mononuclear cells (PBMCs), taken at new diagnosis, from a patient treated with antithyroid drugs. The rearrangement joins TRBV2 to TRBJ2-7; D unclear. The TCR was taken from a woman between 18 and 29 years old with Graves disease. Here the CDR3 DNA reads TGTGCCAGCGGAGATTACGAGCAGTACGTC. This codes for CASGDYEQYV.